One and the same sample provided the 21 T cell receptor beta chains below, sequenced in a study of cytomegalovirus exposure and HLA in healthy donors. Generated by immunoSEQ multiplex PCR, the TCRdb table keeps only in-frame clones and is missing some. The data hold about 110,000 clones, with 70% to 85% observed a single time. The sample was PBMCs. The receptors come from a woman aged 18-29 years in good health and CMV-seronegative.

The chain is built from TRBV2 and TRBJ2-3, with a possible D match to TRBD2 (7 bases). V lost 4 bases and J lost 4, with 12 bases in between. Germline CDR1 reads SNHLY; CDR2 reads FYNNEI. CDR3 length: 14 amino acids. DNA for the CDR3: TGTGCCAGCAGTGCGGGGGGCGGGGCAGATACGCAGTATTTT. It codes for CASSAGGGADTQYF.

V usage is TRBV5-1 and J usage is TRBJ1-2; 7 nucleotides align to TRBD1. This CDR3 contains 12 residues. Germline V CDR1 and CDR2: SGHRS, YFSETQ. Unmatched junction bases numbered 1, after V lost 6 bases and J lost 2 bases. The CDR3 nucleotides are TGCGCCAGCAAACAGGGGAACTATGGCTACACCTTC. Translating gives CASKQGNYGYTF.

This clone was found a few times. The chain links TRBV9 to TRBJ1-4; 8 bases align to TRBD1. CDR1 and CDR2 from the germline V gene are SGDLS and YYNGEE. The V gene end was trimmed by 3 bases and the J gene end by 7 bases; junction bases not matched to a gene: 8. This CDR3 is 15 amino acids long. CDR3 sequence reads: CASSAQGAPGEKLFF. CDR3 DNA sequence: TGTGCCAGCAGCGCGCAGGGGGCACCTGGTGAAAAACTGTTTTTT.

This clone was seen a single time. The DNA of the CDR3 is TGTGCCAGCAGTGCGGATGGTCTGGTCACTGAAGCTTTCTTT. It codes for CASSADGLVTEAFF. The chain carries TRBV6-5 and TRBJ1-1; D unclear. The germline V and J ends were trimmed by 5 bases and 4 bases, with 14 bases remaining between them. Germline CDR1 is MNHEY and CDR2 is SVGAGI. CDR3 length: 14 residues.

This chain links TRBV10-3 with TRBJ1-1; 8 positions agree with TRBD1. CDR3 size: 12 residues. Germline loops: CDR1 ENHRY, CDR2 SYGVKD. J gave up 5 bases and V 6 bases, and 2 bases lay outside the gene matches. CDR3 residues: CAIRQGATEAFF. The CDR3 nucleotides are TGTGCCATCAGGCAGGGGGCAACTGAAGCTTTCTTT.

The chain employs TRBV5-4 and TRBJ2-2, with D tentatively TRBD1 (7 bases). This CDR3 region has 14 residues. The germline gives CDR1 SGHNT, CDR2 YYREEE (reference sequence). Trimming removed 4 bases from V and 4 bases from J, with 11 bases in between. The CDR3 coding sequence is TGTGCCAGCAGCGGAGGGACAGCCACCGGGGAGCTGTTTTTT. Residues: CASSGGTATGELFF.

The rearrangement links TRBV28 to TRBJ2-5, with 7 bases fitting TRBD1. This CDR3 region has 15 residues. Germline CDR1 MDHEN, CDR2 SYDVKM. V lost 7 bases to trimming and J lost 4 bases; unmatched junction nucleotides: 12. CDR3 in DNA: TGTGCCAGCAATAAGATTCAGGGGGTTCGAGAGACCCAGTACTTC. Its translation is CASNKIQGVRETQYF.

The V call is TRBV9, the J call TRBJ1-1; 8 bases map to TRBD1. CDR1 and CDR2 (germline): SGDLS, YYNGEE. The CDR3 spans 16 residues. Trimming cost V 4 bases and J 1 base; bases outside gene matches: 9. CDR3 residues: CASSLDRGGRNTEAFF. The DNA of the CDR3 is TGTGCCAGCAGCCTCGACAGGGGAGGAAGGAACACTGAAGCTTTCTTT.

V usage is TRBV5-6 and J usage is TRBJ2-7; D may be TRBD1 (6 bases). V was clipped by 3 bases and J by 3 bases, with 19 bases between them. The CDR3 loop spans 16 amino acids. Germline CDR1 reads SGHDT; CDR2 reads YYEEEE. The CDR3 DNA follows: TGTGCCAGCAGCTCAACAGGGTCACTTCGGGTCTACGAGCAGTACTTC. It codes for CASSSTGSLRVYEQYF.

This chain links TRBV28 with TRBJ2-7; D is perhaps TRBD1 (6 bases). V was cut by 5 bases and J by 6 bases, with 11 bases left in between. The CDR3 is 12 residues long. Per germline, CDR1 MDHEN and CDR2 SYDVKM. The CDR3 protein is CASSQQGSEQYF. CDR3 nucleotides: TGTGCCAGCAGTCAACAGGGAAGCGAGCAGTACTTC.

V gene TRBV7-9 combines with J gene TRBJ1-2; 7 positions match TRBD1. CDR1 and CDR2 from the germline V gene are SEHNR and FQNEAQ (reference sequence). The CDR3 runs 14 residues. V lost 6 bases to trimming and J lost 6 bases; unmatched junction nucleotides: 10. The CDR3 DNA sequence: TGTGCCAGCAGTCAAGCTACACAGGGGAATGGCTACACCTTC. Protein sequence: CASSQATQGNGYTF.

This sequence joins TRBV6-5 and TRBJ1-5, with 7 bases identical to TRBD1. The CDR3 contains 13 residues. Trimming cost V 5 bases and J 5 bases; bases outside gene matches: 3. Germline assignment: CDR1 MNHEY and CDR2 SVGAGI. CDR3 sequence (DNA): TGTGCCAGCAGTCAAGACAGGGATCAGCCCCAGCATTTT. Its translation: CASSQDRDQPQHF.

The V and J genes are TRBV5-1 and TRBJ1-1; maybe TRBD1 (5 bases). Germline V gene lookup returns CDR1 SGHRS and CDR2 YFSETQ. Deletions cut 6 bases from V and 2 bases from J, with 14 bases between. The CDR3 extends over 14 amino acids. For the CDR3, the DNA is TGCGCCAGCAATGTTGACAGTTACAACACTGAAGCTTTCTTT. This codes for CASNVDSYNTEAFF.

The chain carries TRBV18 and TRBJ1-2; 10 bases agree with TRBD1. V gave up 3 bases and J gave up 0 bases; unmatched junction bases: 7. The V gene's germline CDR1 is KGHSH and CDR2 LQKENI. The CDR3 sequence is 17 residues long. CDR3 DNA sequence: TGTGCCAGCTCACCGGGACAGGGGCCATTAGCTAACTATGGCTACACCTTC. As protein: CASSPGQGPLANYGYTF.

The J gene is TRBJ1-5, the V gene TRBV7-2, with 8 bases fitting TRBD1. Germline CDR1 SGHTA, CDR2 FQGNSA. The CDR3 is 13 residues long. V gave up 5 bases and J gave up 6 bases; unmatched junction bases: 3. This CDR3 is CASSDRGGQPQHF. The DNA for the CDR3 is TGTGCCAGCAGCGACAGGGGTGGTCAGCCCCAGCATTTT.

This chain connects TRBV4-2 to TRBJ1-1; D is ambiguous. Trimming removed 0 bases at V and 0 bases at J, with 14 bases between. The CDR3 is 17 amino acids. Germline-derived CDR1 and CDR2 are LGHNA and YNFKEQ. The CDR3 sequence is CASSQDPLRSLNTEAFF. For the CDR3, the DNA is TGTGCCAGCAGCCAAGATCCCTTGAGAAGCTTGAACACTGAAGCTTTCTTT.

The rearrangement links TRBV5-6 to TRBJ1-1, with D possibly being TRBD1 (5 bases). Germline V gives CDR1 SGHDT, CDR2 YYEEEE. The germline V and J ends were trimmed by 0 bases and 3 bases, with 12 bases remaining between them. The CDR3 has 15 residues. CDR3 residues: CASSLAWGGDTEAFF. The CDR3 DNA reads as TGTGCCAGCAGCTTGGCTTGGGGCGGGGACACTGAAGCTTTCTTT.

The chain combines TRBV5-6 with TRBJ2-4, with D possibly being TRBD2 (6 bases). V lost 2 bases, J lost 4 bases, and 10 bases lay in between. Looked up from germline, CDR1 is SGHDT and CDR2 is YYEEEE. The CDR3 totals 14 residues. CDR3 sequence reads: CASSLGTGKNIQYF. The CDR3 bases are TGTGCCAGCAGCTTAGGGACTGGAAAAAACATTCAGTACTTC.

This clone was picked up a small number of times. The chain couples TRBV27 to TRBJ1-5; TRBD1 might be the D (6 bases). Germline V gene sequence: CDR1 MNHEY, CDR2 SMNVEV (reference sequence). Trimming stripped 4 bases from V and 8 bases from J, with 12 bases between. The CDR3 consists of 13 residues. CDR3 protein: CASSSYRDKPQHF. CDR3 coding DNA: TGTGCCAGCAGTTCCTACAGGGATAAGCCCCAGCATTTT.

In this sample, this clone turned up once. This rearrangement joins TRBV2 to TRBJ2-3; maybe TRBD1 (5 bases). The ends were cut back, 4 bases at V and 5 bases at J, with 10 bases in the middle. CDR1 is SNHLY, CDR2 FYNNEI, per germline. The CDR3 has 13 amino acids. Here the CDR3 reads CASSGRAIDTQYF. DNA of the CDR3: TGTGCCAGCAGTGGCAGGGCGATAGATACGCAGTATTTT.

The chain recombines TRBV6-1 with TRBJ2-5; TRBD1 agrees at 7 bases. J was trimmed by 2 bases and V by 3 bases; bases with no gene match: 9. The CDR3 loop spans 16 amino acids. Germline V gives CDR1 MNHNS, CDR2 SASEGT. The CDR3 sequence: CASSEPPTGPQETQYF. For the CDR3, the DNA is TGTGCCAGCAGTGAGCCGCCGACAGGGCCACAAGAGACCCAGTACTTC.